The 13 T cell receptor beta chains in this list originate from one sample, sequenced in a study of graft-versus-host responses after intestinal transplantation. TCRdb's table, derived via immunoSEQ multiplex PCR, lists solely in-frame clones and lacks some. This table holds 95,000 to 110,000 clones, roughly 93% found once. Antigen specificity for these receptors is unknown. Sample: unstimulated CD8+ T cells sorted from spleen or lymph node cells, taken before intestinal transplant. These TCRs come from a human donor who received an intestinal transplant.

The rearrangement links TRBV14 to TRBJ1-3; 8 bases align to TRBD1. V trimming: 3 bases; J trimming: 4 bases; junction bases outside the gene matches: 11. This CDR3 has 17 amino acids. From germline, CDR1 is SGHDN and CDR2 FVKESK. CDR3 protein: CASSHHLRTGIGNTIYF. The CDR3 DNA follows: TGTGCCAGCAGCCACCACCTCAGGACAGGGATAGGAAACACCATATATTTT.

The J gene is TRBJ2-7, the V gene TRBV5-4, with D perhaps matching TRBD2 (5 bases). Between the trimmed V and J ends, which lost 1 base and 5 bases, there was a span of 7 bases. CDR3 length: 12 amino acids. CDR1 and CDR2 from the germline V gene are SGHNT and YYREEE (reference sequence). The CDR3 reads CASSLRENEQYF. The CDR3 coding sequence is TGTGCCAGCAGCTTGAGGGAGAACGAGCAGTACTTC.

The CDR3 protein is CASTGEVGAIPYNEQFF. As DNA, the CDR3 is TGTGCCAGCACGGGGGAGGTAGGGGCCATCCCCTACAATGAGCAGTTCTTC. V and J are TRBV2 and TRBJ2-1; tentative D call: TRBD2 (6 bases). V lost 7 bases to trimming and J lost 2 bases, with 21 bases between them. CDR1 and CDR2 from the germline V gene are SNHLY and FYNNEI. The CDR3 runs to 17 residues.

The V call is TRBV5-6, the J call TRBJ1-1; D uncertain. This CDR3 comprises 14 residues. The V gene lost 0 bases and the J gene lost 3 bases, with 9 bases spanning the gap. Germline V gene lookup returns CDR1 SGHDT and CDR2 YYEEEE. CDR3 sequence reads: CASSLEGMDTEAFF. CDR3 in DNA: TGTGCCAGCAGCTTGGAGGGTATGGACACTGAAGCTTTCTTT.

V is TRBV6-1 and J is TRBJ2-3; 8 bases line up with TRBD2. The CDR3 spans 14 residues. The germline gives CDR1 MNHNS, CDR2 SASEGT. J was trimmed by 7 bases and V by 6 bases; bases with no gene match: 9. Here the CDR3 DNA reads TGTGCCAGCAGCGTCTCGGGGGGGCCTAATACGCAGTATTTT. Its translation: CASSVSGGPNTQYF.

The chain links TRBV5-6 to TRBJ2-2; D remains unclear. The germline gives CDR1 SGHDT, CDR2 YYEEEE. Trimming removed 1 base at V and 3 bases at J, with 4 bases between. The length of the CDR3 is 13 residues. This CDR3 is CASSLLHTGELFF. CDR3 nucleotide sequence: TGTGCCAGCAGCTTGCTTCACACCGGGGAGCTGTTTTTT. Full variable domain (remainder filled in from reference TRBV5-6 and TRBJ2-2): DAGVTQSPTHLIKTRGQQVTLRCSPKSGHDTVSWYQQALGQGPQFIFQYYEEEERQRGNFPDRFSGHQFPNYSSELNVNALLLGDSALYLCASSLLHTGELFFGEGSRLTVL.

The genes are TRBV29-1 and TRBJ2-1; D tentatively reads TRBD1 or TRBD2 (6 bases each). The CDR3 runs to 12 residues. V was cut by 6 bases and J by 8 bases, with 14 bases left in between. CDR1 and CDR2 (germline): SQVTM, ANQGSEA. The CDR3 loop reads CSVRKGGHEQFF. CDR3 nucleotide sequence: TGCAGCGTCAGAAAAGGGGGGCATGAGCAGTTCTTC.

The chain is built from TRBV6-1 and TRBJ2-6; TRBD1 or TRBD2 may be the D gene (5 bases each). Deletions cut 0 bases from V and 2 bases from J, with 8 bases between. In germline, CDR1 is MNHNS, CDR2 SASEGT. This CDR3 has 16 residues. As DNA, the CDR3 is TGTGCCAGCAGTGAAGCGGGGCGGGCTGGGGCCAACGTCCTGACTTTC. It specifies CASSEAGRAGANVLTF.

V gene TRBV15 combines with J gene TRBJ2-5; D is uncertain. Trimming removed 1 base from V and 2 bases from J, with 8 bases in between. The CDR3 length is 14 residues. The germline V gene encodes CDR1 LNHNV and CDR2 YYDKDF (reference sequence). CDR3 DNA sequence: TGTGCCACCAGCAGAGGGGTCGGTCAAGAGACCCAGTACTTC. It yields the protein CATSRGVGQETQYF.

The chain links TRBV6-5 to TRBJ1-2; 10 nucleotides match TRBD1. Trimming cost V 5 bases and J 5 bases; bases outside gene matches: 5. Germline assignment: CDR1 MNHEY and CDR2 SVGAGI. The CDR3 is 14 residues long. CDR3 bases: TGTGCCAGCAGTACCCAGGGACAGGGGTATGGCTACACCTTC. It translates to CASSTQGQGYGYTF.

J is TRBJ2-7 and V is TRBV11-2, with 8 bases matching TRBD1. Per germline, CDR1 SGHAT and CDR2 FQNNGV. This CDR3 comprises 14 residues. V shed 1 base, J shed 4 bases, and the junction held 3 bases outside the gene matches. The CDR3 is CASSLGTGRYEQYF. In nucleotides, the CDR3 is TGTGCCAGCAGCTTAGGGACAGGGCGGTACGAGCAGTACTTC.

The chain combines TRBV14 with TRBJ1-1; D gene ambiguous. V was cut by 4 bases and J by 4 bases, with 16 bases left in between. This CDR3 has 15 amino acids. The germline V gene encodes CDR1 SGHDN and CDR2 FVKESK. The CDR3 sequence: CASSPYETVSTEAFF. CDR3 coding DNA: TGTGCCAGCAGCCCTTATGAGACCGTCTCCACTGAAGCTTTCTTT.

The chain recombines TRBV19 with TRBJ1-1; the match to TRBD1 covers 7 bases. There are 15 residues in the CDR3. Unmatched junction bases numbered 11, after V lost 4 bases and J lost 6 bases. Germline loops: CDR1 LNHDA, CDR2 SQIVND (reference sequence). In DNA, the CDR3 is TGTGCCAGTAGTAGACCCAGGGGGGAGACCCCTGAAGCTTTCTTT. It encodes CASSRPRGETPEAFF.